This T cell receptor beta chain was captured in a study of T cells in Graves' hyperthyroidism and ophthalmopathy. Overall study findings and caveats: Blood also showed most of the thyroid clonotypes that were expanded above 0.001. The model's output predicted ophthalmopathy at a median of 6.5 months prior to onset.

Diagnoses were established using clinical symptoms, serum thyroxine and TRAb, thyroid ultrasound and orbital computed tomography. This clonotype was picked up many times. Its antigen is not identified. The V gene's germline CDR1 is KGHDR and CDR2 SFDVKD. This CDR3 is built from 14 residues. V lost 4 bases, J lost 5 bases, and 13 bases lay in between. RNA transcripts were the template for amplifying TCR beta CDR3 regions. A set of HTBI primers served as the primers for a first-round RT-PCR of the TCR CDR3. TCRdb re-called the multiplex PCR reads with MiXCR, one entry per CDR3 protein. The table lists fewer than 350,000 distinct CDR3 sequences, 20% to 25% of them singletons.

The rearrangement links TRBV24-1 to TRBJ2-5; D tentatively reads TRBD1 or TRBD2 (5 bases each). The clonotype was recovered from a woman in her forties or fifties with Graves' hyperthyroidism. Material for sequencing was blood. The CDR3 spells CATSERDLLETQYF. The CDR3 DNA reads TGTGCCACCAGTGAAAGGGACCTCTTGGAGACCCAGTACTTC.